What follows are 24 T cell receptor beta chains derived from one specimen sequenced in a study of CD8+ T cells in alopecia areata (dated by TCRdb to between 2017 and 2018). Taken with the paper, the label for treatment or condition translates to: oral pan-JAK inhibitor, 5-10 mg twice daily. The library was generated by the immunoSEQ multiplex PCR assay. For TCR sequencing, RNA was extracted from every sample and reverse transcribed into cDNA to serve as template. The table comes from immuneACCESS by way of TCRdb, which keeps in-frame sequences with V and J called. Part of the clones is missing from these tables; in studies checked, under half for an unresolved V gene and the rest for unknown reasons. Here the sample has about 94,000 clones; about 70% occur a single time. Roughly 17% of the sample comes from the top ten. The material sequenced was CD8+ T cells sorted from blood, taken around week 46, from a patient treated with tofacitinib. The receptor set was obtained from a human donor with alopecia areata.

The J gene is TRBJ1-3, the V gene TRBV7-3; D remains unclear. This CDR3 is built from 14 residues. Germline loops: CDR1 SGHTA, CDR2 FQGTGA. Trimming removed 5 bases at V and 8 bases at J, with 16 bases between. Here the CDR3 DNA reads TGTGCCAGCAGCCCCGGGCCCCTCGTGGACACCATATATTTT. This encodes CASSPGPLVDTIYF.

This clone occurred a few times. The rearrangement joins TRBV6-5 to TRBJ2-2, with D perhaps matching TRBD1 (6 bases). Per germline, CDR1 MNHEY and CDR2 SVGAGI. The CDR3 runs to 13 residues. V was pared by 6 bases and J by 3 bases, with 8 bases between. The DNA of the CDR3 is TGTGCCAGCAGCACAGGGTACACCGGGGAGCTGTTTTTT. Its protein is CASSTGYTGELFF.

This rearrangement joins TRBV10-3 to TRBJ2-1; no definite D call. The CDR3 length is 13 residues. Germline V gene lookup returns CDR1 ENHRY and CDR2 SYGVKD. The CDR3 DNA reads TGTGCGACGTGGTCAGACTCCTACAATGAGCAGTTCTTC. Encoded protein: CATWSDSYNEQFF.

This clone showed up many times. The chain links TRBV15 to TRBJ1-2, with 8 bases aligning to TRBD1. Germline CDR1 and CDR2: LNHNV and YYDKDF (reference sequence). V lost 0 bases and J lost 8; bases outside the gene matches: 17. The CDR3 totals 18 residues. Here the CDR3 DNA reads TGTGCCACCAGCAGAGAAGATTTGGGATTGGACAGGGTGGAAGGCTACACCTTC. This gives the protein CATSREDLGLDRVEGYTF.

The genes are TRBV7-9 and TRBJ2-1, with D perhaps given as TRBD1 or TRBD2 (6 bases each). The CDR3 covers 16 residues. The V gene's germline CDR1 is SEHNR and CDR2 FQNEAQ (reference sequence). The ends were cut back, 1 base at V and 7 bases at J, with 17 bases in the middle. CDR3 loop: CASSLVTGTLLNEQFF. The CDR3 DNA is TGTGCCAGCAGCTTAGTCACAGGGACTCTCTTGAATGAGCAGTTCTTC.

This clone was detected only a few times. The chain joins TRBV12-5 to TRBJ1-5; 9 bases fit TRBD1. CDR3 length equals 13 residues. V lost 6 bases, J lost 5 bases, and 2 bases stayed unmatched. CDR1 is LGHNT, CDR2 FRNRAP, per germline. CDR3 sequence: CASGGQGDQPQHF. The CDR3 DNA sequence: TGTGCTAGTGGGGGACAGGGAGATCAGCCCCAGCATTTT. The variable domain in full, with the rest retrieved from reference TRBV12-5 and TRBJ1-5, is DARVTQTPRHKVTEMGQEVTMRCQPILGHNTVFWYRQTMMQGLELLAYFRNRAPLDDSGMPKDRFSAEMPDATLATLKIQPSEPRDSAVYFCASGGQGDQPQHFGDGTRLSIL.

V usage is TRBV4-3 and J usage is TRBJ1-2; D call uncertain. The CDR3 sequence is 15 residues long. Deletions cut 0 bases from V and 0 bases from J, with 8 bases between. The germline V gene encodes CDR1 LGHNA and CDR2 YSLEER. This CDR3 reads CASSQDHESNYGYTF. In DNA, the CDR3 is TGCGCCAGCAGCCAAGATCACGAGTCTAACTATGGCTACACCTTC.

The chain employs TRBV29-1 and TRBJ2-4; D is ambiguous. This CDR3 is built from 15 residues. From germline, CDR1 is SQVTM and CDR2 ANQGSEA. Trimming pared 7 bases from V and 0 bases from J, leaving 16 bases between. CDR3 bases: TGCAGCGCCCTTGGGGATGACCAAGCCAAAAACATTCAGTACTTC. It codes for CSALGDDQAKNIQYF.

The V gene is TRBV5-6, the J gene TRBJ2-1; TRBD2 might be the D (6 bases). Trimming left V 5 bases short and J 6 bases short, with 15 bases between. The length of the CDR3 is 14 residues. CDR1 and CDR2 (germline): SGHDT, YYEEEE. The CDR3 loop reads CASSSFGSPNEQFF. The CDR3 DNA is TGTGCCAGCAGTTCCTTCGGGAGTCCCAATGAGCAGTTCTTC.

The genes are TRBV27 and TRBJ1-2; 9 bases are a match to TRBD1. In germline, CDR1 is MNHEY, CDR2 SMNVEV (reference sequence). This CDR3 spans 16 amino acids. The trim removed 6 bases at V and 4 bases at J, leaving 12 bases unmatched. CDR3 DNA sequence: TGTGCCAGCAGCTCGGGGCAGGGACAGGGAGTCTATGGCTACACCTTC. Amino acids: CASSSGQGQGVYGYTF.

DNA for the CDR3: TGTGCCTGGAGTGGGACAGGGGGACCGAACACTGAAGCTTTCTTT. Its protein product is CAWSGTGGPNTEAFF. V usage is TRBV30 and J usage is TRBJ1-1, with TRBD1 matching over 10 bases. CDR3 length: 15 amino acids. CDR1 is GTSNPN and CDR2 is SVGIG in the germline V gene (reference sequence). V was clipped by 1 base and J by 1 base; unmatched bases: 3.

This clone has just a few counts. The rearrangement joins TRBV10-3 to TRBJ2-7; 9 bases agree with TRBD1. The V and J ends lost 8 bases and 2 bases, in that order; junction bases with no gene match: 7. CDR3 length equals 14 residues. CDR1 is ENHRY and CDR2 is SYGVKD in the germline V gene. This CDR3 reads CAIGGRQGAYEQYF. CDR3 in DNA: TGTGCCATCGGCGGGCGACAGGGGGCCTACGAGCAGTACTTC.

This chain joins TRBV6-6 and TRBJ2-5, with D unresolved. V lost 2 bases and J lost 1, with 14 bases in between. The CDR3 length is 16 residues. CDR1 and CDR2 (germline): MNHNY, SVGAGI (reference sequence). The DNA for the CDR3 is TGTGCCAGCAGTTACAATTGGGCAGGCTCCCAAGAGACCCAGTACTTC. It translates to CASSYNWAGSQETQYF.

The V and J genes are TRBV30 and TRBJ2-3, with 9 bases identical to TRBD2. With V trimmed by 3 bases and J by 6 bases, 4 bases remained unmatched. Germline V gene lookup returns CDR1 GTSNPN and CDR2 SVGIG (reference sequence). This CDR3 contains 13 residues. The CDR3 region has the DNA TGTGCCTGGAGCGCCGGGACTAGCGATACGCAGTATTTT. It translates to CAWSAGTSDTQYF. The full variable domain, its missing parts supplied by reference TRBV30 and TRBJ2-3, is SQTIHQWPATLVQPVGSPLSLECTVEGTSNPNLYWYRQAAGRGLQLLFYSVGIGQISSEVPQNLSASRPQDRQFILSSKKLLLSDSGFYLCAWSAGTSDTQYFGPGTRLTVL.

The rearrangement joins TRBV9 to TRBJ2-6; D unclear. The CDR3 length is 15 residues. Deletions cut 5 bases from V and 0 bases from J, with 9 bases between. Germline loops: CDR1 SGDLS, CDR2 YYNGEE. CDR3 in DNA: TGTGCCAGCAGGGGCGGCTCCTCTGGGGCCAACGTCCTGACTTTC. Protein product: CASRGGSSGANVLTF.

V gene TRBV27 combines with J gene TRBJ2-7; D might be TRBD1 (6 bases). V was clipped by 6 bases and J by 3 bases, with 15 bases between them. The CDR3 spans 14 residues. CDR1 and CDR2 (germline): MNHEY, SMNVEV (reference sequence). In nucleotides, the CDR3 is TGTGCCAGCAGAGGAACAGGGAACGTCTACGAGCAGTACTTC. Encoded protein: CASRGTGNVYEQYF.

This sequence joins TRBV29-1 and TRBJ2-2, with 7 bases that match TRBD1. The CDR3 runs to 14 residues. Germline V lookup: CDR1 SQVTM, CDR2 ANQGSEA. V shed 5 bases, J shed 3 bases, and the junction held 6 bases outside the gene matches. This chain's CDR3 is CSVPGTVDTGELFF. The CDR3 nucleotides are TGCAGCGTTCCAGGGACAGTGGACACCGGGGAGCTGTTTTTT.

The chain recombines TRBV30 with TRBJ2-1, with 15 bases identical to TRBD2. J gave up 11 bases and V 6 bases, and 11 bases lay outside the gene matches. This CDR3 is built from 15 residues. CDR1 is GTSNPN, CDR2 SVGIG, per germline (reference sequence). CDR3 nucleotide sequence: TGTGCCTGCAATCCCGGGACTAGCGGGGGGAAACAGCAGTTCTTC. Residues: CACNPGTSGGKQQFF.

For the CDR3, the DNA is TGTGCCAGCAGCCCGACTAGCGGGGGGGCGAATGAGCAGTTCTTC. Protein: CASSPTSGGANEQFF. The chain couples TRBV7-2 to TRBJ2-1, with 14 nucleotides matching TRBD2. The CDR3 sequence is 15 residues long. Looked up from germline, CDR1 is SGHTA and CDR2 is FQGNSA. V lost 5 bases and J lost 7; bases outside the gene matches: 4.

The rearrangement joins TRBV7-2 to TRBJ2-5, with D maybe TRBD1 (5 bases). Looked up from germline, CDR1 is SGHTA and CDR2 is FQGNSA. The length of the CDR3 is 13 residues. Trimming took 1 base from V and 4 from J, leaving 7 bases between them. The CDR3 loop is CASSLDRIETQYF. The CDR3 DNA reads as TGTGCCAGCAGCTTAGACAGGATAGAGACCCAGTACTTC.

V and J are TRBV19 and TRBJ2-1; no clear D. V was pared by 2 bases and J by 0 bases, with 2 bases between. The CDR3 covers 13 residues. Germline lookup yields CDR1 LNHDA and CDR2 SQIVND (reference sequence). The CDR3 here is CASSITSYNEQFF. DNA for the CDR3: TGTGCCAGTAGTATAACCTCCTACAATGAGCAGTTCTTC.

The chain is built from TRBV7-2 and TRBJ2-1; the match to TRBD1 covers 8 bases. The CDR3 is 15 amino acids. V lost 1 base, J lost 8 bases, and 7 bases stayed unmatched. Germline CDR1 and CDR2: SGHTA and FQGNSA. For the CDR3, the DNA is TGTGCCAGCAGCTTAGTAGGGTCAGGGGGCGATGAGCAGTTCTTC. This encodes CASSLVGSGGDEQFF.

V gene TRBV10-3 combines with J gene TRBJ1-2, with D possibly matching TRBD1 (5 bases). Trimming pared 0 bases from V and 2 bases from J, leaving 10 bases between. Per the germline V gene, CDR1 is ENHRY and CDR2 is SYGVKD. The CDR3 is 15 residues long. In nucleotides, the CDR3 is TGTGCCATCAGTGAGTCGAGGCAGGGAAACTATGGCTACACCTTC. Translated, it gives CAISESRQGNYGYTF.

The chain combines TRBV27 with TRBJ2-7; 7 positions match TRBD2. With V trimmed by 4 bases and J by 3 bases, 6 bases remained unmatched. In germline, CDR1 is MNHEY, CDR2 SMNVEV (reference sequence). This CDR3 comprises 14 residues. The CDR3 protein is CASSSVGGGYEQYF. In DNA, the CDR3 is TGTGCCAGCAGTTCCGTTGGGGGGGGCTACGAGCAGTACTTC.